The clone carrying this TCR beta chain was picked up a small number of times. Its matching antigen is unknown. These data belong to a study of T cell repertoires in cytomegalovirus infection. Study-level background: Public TCR beta signature analysis indicated the presence of both CMV infection and matching HLA type.

V was clipped by 5 bases and J by 11 bases, with 15 bases between them. CDR1 SGHAT and CDR2 FQNNGV come from the germline V gene. The CDR3 length is 13 residues. TCRdb re-called the reads through MiXCR, storing one row per CDR3 protein. The repertoire includes 650,000 to 900,000 distinct CDR3 sequences, 30% to 35% of them detected once, and roughly 12% sits in the top ten. Findings and caveats of the study: Carriers of CMV and the relevant HLA type were discriminated by public TCR beta frequency. There were HLA-C-restricted CMV-specific TCR beta clonotypes dominating the ex vivo response.

The receptor was isolated from a human donor in good health (CMV status not recorded). Some clones in this sample may be carry-over from other donors' samples. This chain connects TRBV11-2 to TRBJ1-4; D unresolved. The sample was cultured CD8+ T cells from PBMCs, taken from culture after CMV antigen stimulation. The CDR3 reads CASSTAGGVKLFF. CDR3 sequence (DNA): TGTGCCAGCAGCACCGCGGGCGGCGTCAAACTGTTTTTT.